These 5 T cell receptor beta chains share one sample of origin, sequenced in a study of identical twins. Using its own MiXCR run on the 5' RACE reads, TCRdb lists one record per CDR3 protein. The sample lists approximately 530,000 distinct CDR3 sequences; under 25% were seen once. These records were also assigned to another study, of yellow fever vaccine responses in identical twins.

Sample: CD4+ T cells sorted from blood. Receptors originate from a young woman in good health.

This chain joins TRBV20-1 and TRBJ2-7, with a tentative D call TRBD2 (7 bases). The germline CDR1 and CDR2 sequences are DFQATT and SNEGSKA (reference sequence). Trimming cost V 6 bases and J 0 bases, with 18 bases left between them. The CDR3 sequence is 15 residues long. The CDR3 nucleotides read TGCAGTGCCCGCCGGGGAGGGACACCCTCCTACGAGCAGTACGTC. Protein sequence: CSARRGGTPSYEQYV.

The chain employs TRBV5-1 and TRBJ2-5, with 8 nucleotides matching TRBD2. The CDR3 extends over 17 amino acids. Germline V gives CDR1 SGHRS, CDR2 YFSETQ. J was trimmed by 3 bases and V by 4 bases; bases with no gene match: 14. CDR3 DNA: TGCGCCAGCAGCCCCCAGGCTTCGGGGGGGGCAAAAGAGACCCAGTACTTC. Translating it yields CASSPQASGGAKETQYF.

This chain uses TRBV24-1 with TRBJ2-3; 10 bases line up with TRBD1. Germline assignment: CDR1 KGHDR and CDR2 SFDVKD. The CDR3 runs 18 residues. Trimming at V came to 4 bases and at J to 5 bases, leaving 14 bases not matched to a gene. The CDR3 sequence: CATSDRDRGPQDKDTQYF. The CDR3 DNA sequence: TGTGCCACCAGTGACCGGGACAGGGGCCCACAAGATAAAGATACGCAGTATTTT.

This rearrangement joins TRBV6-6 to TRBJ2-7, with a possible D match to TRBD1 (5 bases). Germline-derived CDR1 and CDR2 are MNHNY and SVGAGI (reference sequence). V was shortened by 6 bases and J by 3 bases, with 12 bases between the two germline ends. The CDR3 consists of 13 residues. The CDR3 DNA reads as TGTGCCAGCAGCCCGACAGTTTTCTACGAGCAGTACGTC. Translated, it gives CASSPTVFYEQYV.

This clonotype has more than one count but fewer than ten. For the CDR3, the DNA is TGTGCCAGCAGTGGCCGCCGAACCGGGGAGCTGTTTTTT. Translation: CASSGRRTGELFF. The chain employs TRBV2 and TRBJ2-2, with D hard to call. Germline V gives CDR1 SNHLY, CDR2 FYNNEI. Deletions cut 4 bases from V and 5 bases from J, with 8 bases between. The CDR3 length is 13 residues.